Presented here are 31 T cell receptor beta chains from one specimen sequenced in a study of T-cell memory formation after mild COVID-19. A single record per CDR3 protein comes from TCRdb applying MiXCR to the 5' RACE reads. The table lists under 350,000 distinct CDR3 sequences, around 15% of them singletons. The sample comprised PBMCs or a T cell subset sorted from them (not recorded which). Every receptor here comes from a man aged 18 to 29 who had mild COVID-19 (a few samples of this study predate the infection). Cell type and time point are not known.

The J gene is TRBJ2-5, the V gene TRBV9; 9 bases line up with TRBD2. Germline lookup yields CDR1 SGDLS and CDR2 YYNGEE. V lost 3 bases and J lost 0; bases outside the gene matches: 3. The CDR3 consists of 15 residues. The CDR3 region is CASSASGGYQETQYF. In DNA form, the CDR3 reads TGTGCCAGCAGCGCCAGCGGGGGGTACCAAGAGACCCAGTACTTC.

V usage is TRBV6-5 and J usage is TRBJ2-1, with 8 nucleotides matching TRBD2. Germline V CDR1 and CDR2: MNHEY, SVGAGI. V was pared by 1 base and J by 2 bases, with 7 bases of the junction left unmatched. The CDR3 is 17 residues long. This chain's CDR3 is CASSYWRGEHTYNEQFF. The CDR3 nucleotides read TGTGCCAGCAGTTACTGGCGGGGGGAACACACCTACAATGAGCAGTTCTTC.

This clonotype showed up just a few times. This chain connects TRBV6-2 or TRBV6-3 to TRBJ1-1; TRBD1 matches 7 bases. Germline V gene sequence: CDR1 MNHEY, CDR2 SVGEGT. Trimming took 7 bases from V and 10 from J; bases not matched to a gene: 9. CDR3 size: 12 residues. The CDR3 DNA follows: TGTGCCAGCAACACCGACAGGGATTTAGCTTTCTTT. It specifies CASNTDRDLAFF.

This clonotype was counted many times. The rearrangement uses TRBV7-2 and TRBJ2-5; no reliable D call. Germline lookup yields CDR1 SGHTA and CDR2 FQGNSA. With 3 bases removed from V and 5 bases from J, the gap between germline ends came to 10 bases. This CDR3 is 13 amino acids long. In DNA form, the CDR3 reads TGTGCCAGCAGCTTCGACATGCGTGAGACCCAGTACTTC. Translation: CASSFDMRETQYF. The entire variable domain, with the rest obtained from reference TRBV7-2 and TRBJ2-5, is as follows: GAGVSQSPSNKVTEKGKDVELRCDPISGHTALYWYRQSLGQGLEFLIYFQGNSAPDKSGLPSDRFSAERTGGSVSTLTIQRTQQEDSAVYLCASSFDMRETQYFGPGTRLLVL.

The table lists this clonotype with a count of one. The chain has TRBV7-9 and TRBJ1-1, with D possibly TRBD1 on 5 matching bases. Per the germline V gene, CDR1 is SEHNR and CDR2 is FQNEAQ (reference sequence). This CDR3 contains 14 residues. The V gene lost 5 bases and the J gene lost 1 base, with 11 bases spanning the gap. As DNA, the CDR3 is TGTGCCAGCAGCCCCTGGGACCCGAACACTGAAGCTTTCTTT. Its translation is CASSPWDPNTEAFF. Full variable domain (outside the CDR3, taken from reference TRBV7-9 and TRBJ1-1): DTGVSQNPRHKITKRGQNVTFRCDPISEHNRLYWYRQTLGQGPEFLTYFQNEAQLEKSRLLSDRFSAERPKGSFSTLEIQRTEQGDSAMYLCASSPWDPNTEAFFGQGTRLTVV.

This clonotype has only a few counts. The genes are TRBV29-1 and TRBJ1-1; the D gene is possibly TRBD1 (6 bases). Per the germline V gene, CDR1 is SQVTM and CDR2 is ANQGSEA. Trimming left V 8 bases short and J 1 base short, with 8 bases between. The CDR3 is 11 residues long. CDR3 sequence (DNA): TGCAGCATCAGGGGGAACACTGAAGCTTTCTTT. It translates to CSIRGNTEAFF.

The V call is TRBV5-1, the J call TRBJ2-5; no definite D call. The CDR3 totals 15 residues. V shed 0 bases and J shed 0 bases, with 9 bases lying between them. Germline V lookup: CDR1 SGHRS, CDR2 YFSETQ. CDR3 protein: CASSLGAKYQETQYF. The CDR3 bases are TGCGCCAGCAGCTTGGGGGCCAAGTACCAAGAGACCCAGTACTTC. The full variable domain, in which reference TRBV5-1 and TRBJ2-5 provide the parts outside the CDR3, is KAGVTQTPRYLIKTRGQQVTLSCSPISGHRSVSWYQQTPGQGLQFLFEYFSETQRNKGNFPGRFSGRQFSNSRSEMNVSTLELGDSALYLCASSLGAKYQETQYFGPGTRLLVL.

This clonotype was seen a few times. The rearrangement uses TRBV7-2 and TRBJ1-1; D possibly corresponds to TRBD1 (6 bases). Trimming stripped 4 bases from V and 8 bases from J, with 17 bases between. The germline gives CDR1 SGHTA, CDR2 FQGNSA. The CDR3 extends over 14 amino acids. CDR3 in amino acids: CASSSLHQDREAFF. CDR3 bases: TGTGCCAGCAGCTCCCTTCACCAAGACAGGGAAGCTTTCTTT.

This clonotype was found a few times. The gene calls are TRBV7-9 and TRBJ1-6; D is perhaps TRBD1 (6 bases). Per the germline V gene, CDR1 is SEHNR and CDR2 is FQNEAQ (reference sequence). The ends were cut back, 2 bases at V and 10 bases at J, with 12 bases in the middle. The CDR3 is 14 amino acids. This CDR3 is CASSLMGGQSPLHF. Here the CDR3 DNA reads TGTGCCAGCAGCTTAATGGGGGGCCAGTCACCCCTCCACTTT.

The table lists this clonotype with many counts. The chain uses TRBV12-3 or TRBV12-4 and TRBJ1-5; D perhaps matches TRBD1 (5 bases). V was clipped by 3 bases and J by 5 bases, with 11 bases between them. The length of the CDR3 is 14 residues. The CDR3: CASSLGTLDQPQHF. DNA of the CDR3: TGTGCCAGCAGTTTGGGGACCCTCGATCAGCCCCAGCATTTT.

The chain has TRBV9 and TRBJ2-2, with D tentatively TRBD1 (6 bases). The germline V and J ends were trimmed by 3 bases and 5 bases, with 11 bases remaining between them. The germline CDR1 and CDR2 sequences are SGDLS and YYNGEE. CDR3 length: 14 amino acids. CDR3 DNA: TGTGCCAGCAGCGCCCCACAGGGAACCGGGGAGCTGTTTTTT. Translation gives CASSAPQGTGELFF.

This clonotype was seen only a few times. The V call is TRBV29-1, the J call TRBJ2-7, with D unresolved. V lost 4 bases, J lost 2 bases, and 9 bases lay in between. The CDR3 is 12 residues long. Germline V gene data show CDR1 as SQVTM and CDR2 as ANQGSEA. The CDR3 sequence is CSVVFSPYEQYF. CDR3 bases: TGCAGCGTTGTTTTCAGTCCCTACGAGCAGTACTTC.

This chain uses TRBV5-1 with TRBJ2-3, with 8 bases matching TRBD1. There are 16 residues in the CDR3. J lost 0 bases, V lost 4 bases, and 7 bases had no gene match. The V gene's germline CDR1 is SGHRS and CDR2 YFSETQ. The CDR3 sequence is CASSTGTGTSTDTQYF. The CDR3 nucleotides are TGCGCCAGCAGCACCGGGACAGGAACTAGCACAGATACGCAGTATTTT.

V is TRBV10-3 and J is TRBJ1-5, with TRBD1 matching 7 bases. V dropped 9 bases and J dropped 5; count of bases not matched to a gene: 7. Germline V lookup: CDR1 ENHRY, CDR2 SYGVKD. The length of the CDR3 is 13 residues. The CDR3, as DNA: TGTGCCATACGACAGGGCCAGGATCAGCCCCAGCATTTT. It yields the protein CAIRQGQDQPQHF.

This clonotype turned up a few times. J is TRBJ2-7 and V is TRBV15; perhaps D is TRBD1 or TRBD2 (6 bases each). Trimming removed 1 base at V and 5 bases at J, with 12 bases between. The length of the CDR3 is 14 residues. The germline gives CDR1 LNHNV, CDR2 YYDKDF (reference sequence). Here the CDR3 reads CATSRGGGLDEQYV. CDR3 bases: TGTGCCACCAGCAGAGGTGGGGGGCTGGACGAGCAGTACGTC.

This chain joins TRBV7-2 and TRBJ1-5, with TRBD1 identical over 10 bases. Germline CDR1 reads SGHTA; CDR2 reads FQGNSA. The CDR3 has 14 amino acids. Trimming cost V 5 bases and J 6 bases; bases outside gene matches: 4. The CDR3 coding sequence is TGTGCCAGCAGCCCGGGACAGGGGACTCAGCCCCAGCATTTT. Translation gives CASSPGQGTQPQHF.

This clonotype was observed once. This sequence joins TRBV7-9 and TRBJ1-2; D remains ambiguous. The CDR3 extends over 15 amino acids. Deletions cut 1 base from V and 2 bases from J, with 11 bases between. Looked up from germline, CDR1 is SEHNR and CDR2 is FQNEAQ (reference sequence). The CDR3 here is CASSLEASPNYGYTF. The CDR3 DNA reads TGTGCCAGCAGCTTAGAGGCCAGCCCGAACTATGGCTACACCTTC.

This clonotype was seen a handful of times. V is TRBV3-1 and J is TRBJ1-6; D gene uncertain. V was cut by 4 bases and J by 7 bases, with 17 bases left in between. The CDR3 has 16 residues. CDR1 is LGHDT and CDR2 is YNNKEL in the germline V gene (reference sequence). The CDR3, as DNA: TGTGCCAGCAGCCCAGCAGGAGCCTTCGGGAATTCACCCCTCCACTTT. Translated, it gives CASSPAGAFGNSPLHF.

The rearrangement links TRBV5-1 to TRBJ1-6; possible D gene TRBD1, 6 bases. The CDR3 has 14 residues. Looked up from germline, CDR1 is SGHRS and CDR2 is YFSETQ. Trimming shortened V by 6 bases and J by 9 bases, and 16 bases separated the two germline ends. The CDR3 protein is CASTDPRGGSPLHF. CDR3 nucleotide sequence: TGCGCCAGCACCGACCCAAGGGGGGGTTCACCCCTCCACTTT.

This clonotype was seen a few times. DNA for the CDR3: TGCGCCAGCAGCCAAGACCGGACAGGGCTGGGATATGGCTACACCTTC. Translating it yields CASSQDRTGLGYGYTF. The rearrangement uses TRBV4-1 and TRBJ1-2; 8 bases match TRBD1. The CDR3 has 16 amino acids. Trimming removed 0 bases from V and 5 bases from J; junction bases left unmatched: 8. Germline values: CDR1 MGHRA, CDR2 YSYEKL.

The V call is TRBV29-1, the J call TRBJ1-2, with unresolved D. From germline, CDR1 is SQVTM and CDR2 ANQGSEA. CDR3 size: 13 residues. Trimming shortened V by 4 bases and J by 0 bases, and 9 bases separated the two germline ends. The CDR3 reads CSVVTEPNYGYTF. CDR3 DNA: TGCAGCGTTGTTACCGAGCCTAACTATGGCTACACCTTC.

The chain uses TRBV9 and TRBJ2-2, with D tentatively TRBD2 (6 bases). This CDR3 region has 15 residues. Trimming took off 4 bases at V and 4 bases at J, with 14 bases between the two ends. From germline, CDR1 is SGDLS and CDR2 YYNGEE. DNA of the CDR3: TGTGCCAGCAGCTCGGGACTGGGGCTCACCGGGGAGCTGTTTTTT. This codes for CASSSGLGLTGELFF.

V gene TRBV28 combines with J gene TRBJ2-5; the D gene is possibly TRBD2 (7 bases). This CDR3 contains 16 residues. Germline values: CDR1 MDHEN, CDR2 SYDVKM. V lost 2 bases and J lost 4, with 17 bases in between. CDR3 residues: CASSLRGGRRRETQYF. Written as DNA, the CDR3 is TGTGCCAGCAGTTTACGCGGGGGCCGGAGGAGAGAGACCCAGTACTTC.

This clonotype was seen a handful of times. This chain uses TRBV11-3 with TRBJ2-2; possible D gene TRBD2, 5 bases. This CDR3 region has 16 residues. In germline, CDR1 is SGHNT, CDR2 YENEEA. Trimming shortened V by 5 bases and J by 7 bases, and 20 bases separated the two germline ends. The CDR3 here is CASSPRESSSGGELFF. The CDR3 DNA sequence: TGTGCCAGCAGCCCCCGGGAAAGCTCGTCCGGCGGGGAGCTGTTTTTT.

This clonotype was seen more than once but under ten times. V gene TRBV20-1 combines with J gene TRBJ2-3; a weak D match, TRBD2 (5 bases). Germline V lookup: CDR1 DFQATT, CDR2 SNEGSKA (reference sequence). Trimming shortened V by 5 bases and J by 2 bases, and 8 bases separated the two germline ends. The CDR3 spans 12 residues. In DNA, the CDR3 is TGCAGTGCTCTTCGGGACACAGATACGCAGTATTTT. Its translation: CSALRDTDTQYF.

This clonotype has at least ten counts. The rearrangement uses TRBV25-1 and TRBJ1-4; no clear D. The V gene lost 4 bases and the J gene lost 3 bases, with 6 bases spanning the gap. This CDR3 has 13 amino acids. Germline-derived CDR1 and CDR2 are MGHDK and SYGVNS. CDR3 nucleotide sequence: TGTGCCAGCAGTGGGAGTCCTAATGAAAAACTGTTTTTT. Protein product: CASSGSPNEKLFF.

The chain couples TRBV4-2 to TRBJ2-3; D remains ambiguous. V was cut by 0 bases and J by 1 base, with 8 bases left in between. Per the germline V gene, CDR1 is LGHNA and CDR2 is YNFKEQ. The CDR3 extends over 15 amino acids. DNA of the CDR3: TGTGCCAGCAGCCAAGACCCCGGCGGCACAGATACGCAGTATTTT. Amino acids: CASSQDPGGTDTQYF.

The chain couples TRBV4-3 to TRBJ2-3; 7 bases are a match to TRBD1. The CDR3 extends over 15 amino acids. The J segment lost 4 bases and the V segment lost 0 bases, leaving 4 bases of the junction unmatched. Germline V gives CDR1 LGHNA, CDR2 YSLEER. CDR3 protein: CASSQDNRGADTQYF. In nucleotides, the CDR3 is TGCGCCAGCAGCCAAGACAACAGGGGAGCAGATACGCAGTATTTT.

This clonotype was seen only a few times. This sequence joins TRBV18 and TRBJ2-3; either TRBD1 or TRBD2 may fit D (5 bases each). Trimming took 2 bases from V and 11 from J, leaving 14 bases between them. Germline V CDR1 and CDR2: KGHSH, LQKENI. This CDR3 region has 13 residues. CDR3 sequence (DNA): TGTGCCAGCTCACCAGCCGGGACCCCGATGCAGTATTTT. It is translated as CASSPAGTPMQYF.

This clonotype has more than one count but fewer than ten. J is TRBJ1-6 and V is TRBV18; D not resolved. The CDR3 is 13 amino acids. V was clipped by 5 bases and J by 7 bases, with 9 bases between them. CDR1 and CDR2 from the germline V gene are KGHSH and LQKENI. The CDR3 sequence is CASSGVSNSPLHF. CDR3 nucleotide sequence: TGTGCCAGCTCAGGGGTATCGAATTCACCCCTCCACTTT.

This clonotype was picked up one time. The chain employs TRBV5-4 and TRBJ1-1; maybe TRBD1 (5 bases). CDR3 length: 15 amino acids. Trimming cost V 4 bases and J 1 base, with 14 bases left between them. Germline assignment: CDR1 SGHNT and CDR2 YYREEE (reference sequence). Written as DNA, the CDR3 is TGTGCCAGCAGCCAAAATCAGGGTCGGAACACTGAAGCTTTCTTT. This gives the protein CASSQNQGRNTEAFF.